This T cell receptor (beta chain) was identified in a study of T cell responses to AZD1222 COVID-19 vaccine. The ends were cut back, 4 bases at V and 2 bases at J, with 8 bases in the middle. From germline, CDR1 is MDHEN and CDR2 SYDVKM. The CDR3 length is 13 residues. TCRdb's copy holds only in-frame clones and misses some; the assay was immunoSEQ multiplex PCR. Of around 78,000 clones listed, over 75% are singletons. The TCR originated in an adult in good health. The chain uses TRBV28 and TRBJ1-2; D is unclear. Sample: peripheral blood, taken on day 0 of MenACWY control vaccination. CDR3: CASSSDLNYGYTF. The CDR3 nucleotides read TGTGCCAGCAGTTCGGACTTAAACTATGGCTACACCTTC.